This T cell receptor (beta chain) was sequenced during a study of blood T cell repertoires in COVID-19. Whole-study context: Donors in the United States, Italy and Spain gave samples during acute or convalescent COVID-19. Sample material is recorded as cDNA or gDNA derived from T cells, B-cell-depleted T cells, or PBMCs.

The V segment lost 4 bases and the J segment 1 base; nucleotides outside the gene matches: 3. The CDR3 runs to 15 residues. The V gene's germline CDR1 is SGHNT and CDR2 YYREEE (reference sequence). In the original analysis: Nucleated cell counts were estimated from reference gene primer amplification. Profiled with immunoSEQ multiplex PCR; TCRdb holds only in-frame clones, not every one. That table furnishes V, J and clone size, whereas the DNA furnished D and trimming. The sample lists roughly 200,000 clones; 87% were seen once. This chain joins TRBV5-4 and TRBJ2-3, with 10 bases aligning to TRBD2. The clonotype was recovered from a man between 60 and 75 years old who had recovered from COVID-19. The sample was peripheral blood. The CDR3 bases are TGTGCCAGCAGCCCCGGGACTAGCGGCACAGATACGCAGTATTTT. Amino acids: CASSPGTSGTDTQYF.